A selection of T cell receptor beta chains follows, all from one sample in a study of blood T cell repertoires in COVID-19. The assay was immunoSEQ multiplex PCR, and TCRdb's table has in-frame clones only and misses some. The sample carries about 200,000 clones, almost 90% recorded once. Sequencing was performed on peripheral blood. The source of these receptors is a man between 45 and 60 years old with acute or convalescent COVID-19. Each CDR3 is given with its conserved first and last residue. Each record gives: J gene, V gene, CDR3 protein.

J gene: TRBJ2-7; V gene: TRBV4-1; CDR3 protein: CASSQGTSGRYEQYF
J gene: TRBJ1-1; V gene: TRBV29-1; CDR3 protein: CSAMTGGLNTEAFF
J gene: TRBJ2-7; V gene: TRBV19; CDR3 protein: CASSRGTSGSYEQYF
J gene: TRBJ2-1; V gene: TRBV19; CDR3 protein: CASSIEFSGMAYNEQFF
J gene: TRBJ2-5; V gene: TRBV9; CDR3 protein: CASYLGQGRDQETQYF
J gene: TRBJ2-3; V gene: TRBV11-2; CDR3 protein: CASTRGVTDTQYF
J gene: TRBJ2-7; V gene: TRBV5-1; CDR3 protein: CASSLGPRGSPYEQYF
J gene: TRBJ2-5; V gene: TRBV11-1; CDR3 protein: CASSFERSAETQYF
J gene: TRBJ1-3; V gene: TRBV13; CDR3 protein: CASSLRGSGNTIYF
J gene: TRBJ1-4; V gene: TRBV29-1; CDR3 protein: CSVGTGIITEKLFF
J gene: TRBJ1-5; V gene: TRBV19; CDR3 protein: CASVTGTGRNQPQHF
J gene: TRBJ1-5; V gene: TRBV18; CDR3 protein: CASSPSGDQPQHF
J gene: TRBJ2-5; V gene: TRBV25-1; CDR3 protein: CASSLPLQGVETQYF
J gene: TRBJ2-1; V gene: TRBV9; CDR3 protein: CASSVGTSVEQFF
J gene: TRBJ1-3; V gene: TRBV18; CDR3 protein: CASSPPPGKSGNTIYF
J gene: TRBJ1-4; V gene: TRBV10-3; CDR3 protein: CAISAGATNEKLFF